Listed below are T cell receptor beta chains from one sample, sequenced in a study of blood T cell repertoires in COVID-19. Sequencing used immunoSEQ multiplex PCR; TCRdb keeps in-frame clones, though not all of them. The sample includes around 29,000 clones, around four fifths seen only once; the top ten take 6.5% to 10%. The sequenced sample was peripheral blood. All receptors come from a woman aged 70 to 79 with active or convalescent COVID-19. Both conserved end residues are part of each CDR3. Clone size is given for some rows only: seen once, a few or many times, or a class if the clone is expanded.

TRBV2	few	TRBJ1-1	CASRYRGGTEAFF
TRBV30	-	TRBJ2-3	CASSDEGVTTTTQYF
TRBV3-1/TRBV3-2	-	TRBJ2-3	CASEDRGRDTQYF
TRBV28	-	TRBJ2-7	CASSLLGTSYEQYF
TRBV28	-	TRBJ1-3	CASSLGGQGGNTIYF
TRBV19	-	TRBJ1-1	CASRQGPRGTEAFF
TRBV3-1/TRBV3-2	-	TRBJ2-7	CASSRTSGGASTYEQYF
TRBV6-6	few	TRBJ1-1	CASSPTVNTEAFF
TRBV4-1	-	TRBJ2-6	CASSHRGQVSSGANVLTF
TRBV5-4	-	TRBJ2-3	CASSRYEAGGGDTQYF
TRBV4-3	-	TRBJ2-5	CASSQDRRAGGHQETQYF
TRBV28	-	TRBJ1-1	CASKGQGIQNTEAFF
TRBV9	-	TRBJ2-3	CASSVESGGGDTQYF
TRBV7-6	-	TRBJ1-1	CASSSWTGASAEAFF
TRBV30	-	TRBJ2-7	CAWSVRGGGTLEQYF
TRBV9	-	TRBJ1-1	CASSEGQGFMNTEAFF
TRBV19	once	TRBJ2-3	CASSIAQGQADTQYF
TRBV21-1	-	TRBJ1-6	CASSKDDYRRDRVPSPLHF
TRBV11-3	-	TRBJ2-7	CASSSGLAGTYEQYF
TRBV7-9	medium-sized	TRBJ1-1	CASSLTEAFF
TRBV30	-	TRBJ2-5	CAWSVRGGRRETQYF
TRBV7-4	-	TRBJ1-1	CASSLTRDRGPENTEAFF
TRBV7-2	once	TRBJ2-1	CASSPWDRLYNEQFF
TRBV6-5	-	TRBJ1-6	CASSYSRGQANSPLHF
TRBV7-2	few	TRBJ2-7	CASSPGASGYEQYF
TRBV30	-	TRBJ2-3	CAWAGGSTDTQYF
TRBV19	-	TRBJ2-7	CASSSRGGGNRQYF
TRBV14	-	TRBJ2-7	CASSRDRVTYEQYF
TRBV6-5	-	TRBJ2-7	CASIGTGEKAYEQYF
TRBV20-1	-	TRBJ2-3	CSASRDTQYF
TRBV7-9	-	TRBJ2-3	CASSPGLAGAGTDTQYF
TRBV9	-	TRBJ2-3	CASRASGTSGTDTQYF
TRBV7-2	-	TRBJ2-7	CASSLAGLGSPGRF
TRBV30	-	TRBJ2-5	CAWSVPLGRGQETQYF
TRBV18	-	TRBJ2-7	CASSPFGTPGQGIGEQYF
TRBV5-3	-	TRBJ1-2	CARSRRTGILYGYTF
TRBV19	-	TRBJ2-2	CASRTGSNTGELFF
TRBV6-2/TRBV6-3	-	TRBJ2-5	CASSSGQGSETQYF
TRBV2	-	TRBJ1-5	CASRAPGSAVDQPQHF
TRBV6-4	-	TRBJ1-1	CASAKDRGANTEAFF
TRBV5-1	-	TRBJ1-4	CASSLTGGTNEKLFF
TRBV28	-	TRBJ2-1	CASSLGTADNEQFF
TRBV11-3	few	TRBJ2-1	CASSFGEQFF
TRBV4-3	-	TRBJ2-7	CASSQDAGPYEQYF